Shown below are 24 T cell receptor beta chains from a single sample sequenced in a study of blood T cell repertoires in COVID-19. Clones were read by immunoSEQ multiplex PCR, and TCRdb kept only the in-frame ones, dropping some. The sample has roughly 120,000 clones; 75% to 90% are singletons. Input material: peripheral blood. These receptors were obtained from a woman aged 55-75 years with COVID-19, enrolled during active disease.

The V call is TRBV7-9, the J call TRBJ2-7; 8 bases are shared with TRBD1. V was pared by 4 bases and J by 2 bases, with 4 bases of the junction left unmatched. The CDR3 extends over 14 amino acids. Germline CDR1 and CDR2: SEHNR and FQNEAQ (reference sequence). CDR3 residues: CASSSQGATYEQYF. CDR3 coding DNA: TGTGCCAGCAGCTCCCAGGGGGCCACCTACGAGCAGTACTTC.

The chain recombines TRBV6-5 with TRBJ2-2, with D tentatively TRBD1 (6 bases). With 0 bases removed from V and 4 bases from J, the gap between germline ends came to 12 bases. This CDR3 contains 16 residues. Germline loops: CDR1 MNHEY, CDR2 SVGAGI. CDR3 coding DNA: TGTGCCAGCAGTTACTCTTCAGGGGTAGGCACCGGGGAGCTGTTTTTT. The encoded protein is CASSYSSGVGTGELFF.

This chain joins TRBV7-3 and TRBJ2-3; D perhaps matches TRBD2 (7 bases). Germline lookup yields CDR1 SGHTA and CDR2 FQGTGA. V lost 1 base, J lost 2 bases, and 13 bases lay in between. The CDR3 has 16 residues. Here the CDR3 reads CASSLIGGRNTDTQYF. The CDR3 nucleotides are TGTGCCAGCAGCTTAATCGGGGGGCGGAACACAGATACGCAGTATTTT.

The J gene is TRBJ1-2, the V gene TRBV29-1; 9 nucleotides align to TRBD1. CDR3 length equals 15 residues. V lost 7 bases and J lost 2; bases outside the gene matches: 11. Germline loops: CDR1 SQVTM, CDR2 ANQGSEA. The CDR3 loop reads CSGSQSTGGNYGYTF. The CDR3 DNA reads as TGCAGCGGAAGCCAATCTACAGGGGGCAACTATGGCTACACCTTC.

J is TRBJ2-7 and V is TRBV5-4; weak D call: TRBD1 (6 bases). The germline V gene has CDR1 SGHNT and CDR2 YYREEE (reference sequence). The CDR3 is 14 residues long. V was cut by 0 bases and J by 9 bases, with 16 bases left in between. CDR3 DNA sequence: TGTGCCAGCAGCTTGGAGGGGGTTCAGCGAGGGCAGTACTTC. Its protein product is CASSLEGVQRGQYF.

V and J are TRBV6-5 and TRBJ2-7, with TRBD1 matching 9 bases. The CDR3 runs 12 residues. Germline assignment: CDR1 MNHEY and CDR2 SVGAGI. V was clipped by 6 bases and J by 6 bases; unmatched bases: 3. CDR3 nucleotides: TGTGCCAGCAGGACGACAGGGGGCGAGCAGTACTTC. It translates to CASRTTGGEQYF.

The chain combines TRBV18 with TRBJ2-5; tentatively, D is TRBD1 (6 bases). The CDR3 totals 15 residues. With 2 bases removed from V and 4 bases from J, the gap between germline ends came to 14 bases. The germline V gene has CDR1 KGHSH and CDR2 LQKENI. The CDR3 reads CASSPWSTGPETQYF. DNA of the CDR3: TGTGCCAGCTCACCATGGTCAACAGGGCCAGAGACCCAGTACTTC.

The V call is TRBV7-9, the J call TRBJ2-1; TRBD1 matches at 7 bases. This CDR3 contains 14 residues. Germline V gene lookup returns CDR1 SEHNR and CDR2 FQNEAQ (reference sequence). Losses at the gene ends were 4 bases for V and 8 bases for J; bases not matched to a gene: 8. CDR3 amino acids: CASSSYRGYDEQFF. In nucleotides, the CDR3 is TGTGCCAGCAGCTCGTACAGGGGTTACGATGAGCAGTTCTTC. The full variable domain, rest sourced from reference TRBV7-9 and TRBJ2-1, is DTGVSQNPRHKITKRGQNVTFRCDPISEHNRLYWYRQTLGQGPEFLTYFQNEAQLEKSRLLSDRFSAERPKGSFSTLEIQRTEQGDSAMYLCASSSYRGYDEQFFGPGTRLTVL.

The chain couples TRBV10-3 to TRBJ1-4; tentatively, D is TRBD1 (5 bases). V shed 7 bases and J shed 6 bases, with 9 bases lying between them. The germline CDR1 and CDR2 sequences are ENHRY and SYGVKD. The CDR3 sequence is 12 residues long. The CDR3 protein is CAIMTEYEKLFF. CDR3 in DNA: TGTGCCATCATGACAGAGTATGAAAAACTGTTTTTT.

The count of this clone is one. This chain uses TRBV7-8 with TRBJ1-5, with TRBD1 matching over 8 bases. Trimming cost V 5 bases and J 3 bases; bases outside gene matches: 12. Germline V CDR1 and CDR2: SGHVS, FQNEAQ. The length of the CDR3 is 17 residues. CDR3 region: CASSPMTGAAYNQPQHF. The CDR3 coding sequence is TGTGCCAGCAGCCCGATGACAGGGGCTGCCTACAATCAGCCCCAGCATTTT.

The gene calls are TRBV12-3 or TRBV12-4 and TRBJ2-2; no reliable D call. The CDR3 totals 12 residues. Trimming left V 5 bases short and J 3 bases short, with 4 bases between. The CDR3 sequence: CASSPYTGELFF. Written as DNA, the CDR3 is TGTGCCAGCAGTCCTTACACCGGGGAGCTGTTTTTT.

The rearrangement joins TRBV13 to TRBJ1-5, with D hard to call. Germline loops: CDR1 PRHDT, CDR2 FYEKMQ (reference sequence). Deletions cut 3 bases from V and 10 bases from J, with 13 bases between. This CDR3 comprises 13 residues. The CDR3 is CASSFEPLGPQHF. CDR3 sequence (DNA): TGTGCCAGCAGCTTTGAACCCTTGGGCCCCCAGCATTTT.

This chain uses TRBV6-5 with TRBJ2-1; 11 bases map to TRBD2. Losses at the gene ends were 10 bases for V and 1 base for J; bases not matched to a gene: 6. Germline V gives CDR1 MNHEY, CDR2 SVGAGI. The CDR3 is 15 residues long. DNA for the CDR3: TGTGCCACCCGTTGGACTAGCGGGTCCTACAATGAGCAGTTCTTC. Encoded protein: CATRWTSGSYNEQFF.

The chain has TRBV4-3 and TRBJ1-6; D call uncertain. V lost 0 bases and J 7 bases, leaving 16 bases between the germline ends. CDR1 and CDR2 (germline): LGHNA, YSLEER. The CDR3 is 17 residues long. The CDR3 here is CASSQDWYQTGNSPLHF. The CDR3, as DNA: TGCGCCAGCAGCCAAGATTGGTATCAGACGGGGAATTCACCCCTCCACTTT.

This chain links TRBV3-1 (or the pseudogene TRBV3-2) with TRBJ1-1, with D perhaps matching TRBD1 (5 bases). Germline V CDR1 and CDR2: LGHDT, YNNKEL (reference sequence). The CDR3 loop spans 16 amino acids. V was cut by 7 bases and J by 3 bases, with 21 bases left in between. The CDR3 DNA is TGTGCCAGCAACCCTTCGGAAGGGGATGGGTACACTGAAGCTTTCTTT. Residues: CASNPSEGDGYTEAFF.

The CDR3, as DNA: TGTGCCAGCAGTGAAGGGGTAGGGGCTGGAAACACCATATATTTT. Its protein is CASSEGVGAGNTIYF. The rearrangement links TRBV6-1 to TRBJ1-3, with D perhaps matching TRBD1 (5 bases). The CDR3 sequence is 15 residues long. The germline V and J ends were trimmed by 1 base and 2 bases, with 9 bases remaining between them. The V gene's germline CDR1 is MNHNS and CDR2 SASEGT.

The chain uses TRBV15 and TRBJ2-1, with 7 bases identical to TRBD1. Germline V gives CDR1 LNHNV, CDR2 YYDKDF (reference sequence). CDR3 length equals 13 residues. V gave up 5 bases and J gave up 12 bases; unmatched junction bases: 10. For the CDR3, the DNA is TGTGCCACCAGCCCAGGACAGGCCTTTAGGCAGTTCTTC. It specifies CATSPGQAFRQFF.

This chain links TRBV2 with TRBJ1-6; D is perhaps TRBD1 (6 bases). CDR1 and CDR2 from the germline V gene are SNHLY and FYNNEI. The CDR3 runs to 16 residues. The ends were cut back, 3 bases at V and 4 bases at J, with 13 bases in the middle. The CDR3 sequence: CASSEGHGHYNSPLHF. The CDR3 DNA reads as TGTGCCAGCAGTGAGGGACACGGACATTATAATTCACCCCTCCACTTT.

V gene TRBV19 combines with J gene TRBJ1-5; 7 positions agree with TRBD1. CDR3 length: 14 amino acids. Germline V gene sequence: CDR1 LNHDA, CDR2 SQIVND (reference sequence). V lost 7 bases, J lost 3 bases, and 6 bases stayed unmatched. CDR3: CASTGQANNQPQHF. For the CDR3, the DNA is TGTGCCAGTACTGGACAGGCCAACAATCAGCCCCAGCATTTT.

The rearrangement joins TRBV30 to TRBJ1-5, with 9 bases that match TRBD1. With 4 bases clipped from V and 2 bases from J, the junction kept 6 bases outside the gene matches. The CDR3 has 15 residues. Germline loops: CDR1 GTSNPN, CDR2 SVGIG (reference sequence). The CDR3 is CAWKGQGAGNQPQHF. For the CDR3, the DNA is TGTGCCTGGAAGGGACAGGGAGCAGGCAATCAGCCCCAGCATTTT.

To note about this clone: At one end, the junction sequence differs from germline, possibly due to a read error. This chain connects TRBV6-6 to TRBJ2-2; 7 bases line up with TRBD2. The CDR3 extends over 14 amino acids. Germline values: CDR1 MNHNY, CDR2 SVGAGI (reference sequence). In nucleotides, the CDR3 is TGTGCCACCCTGGACGGGGGGAACGCCGGGGAGCTGTTTTTT. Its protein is CATLDGGNAGELFF.

As DNA, the CDR3 is TGTGCCACGACGCGGGACAGGAATTCACCCCTCCACTTT. Translation gives CATTRDRNSPLHF. The V gene is TRBV6-5, the J gene TRBJ1-6, with 8 bases that match TRBD1. The CDR3 extends over 13 amino acids. V lost 10 bases, J lost 7 bases, and 6 bases stayed unmatched. Germline CDR1 reads MNHEY; CDR2 reads SVGAGI.

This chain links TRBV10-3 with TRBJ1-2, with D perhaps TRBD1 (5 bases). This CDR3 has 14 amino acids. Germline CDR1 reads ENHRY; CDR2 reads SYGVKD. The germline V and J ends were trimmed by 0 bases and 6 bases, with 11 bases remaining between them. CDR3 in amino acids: CAISESDAGNGYTF. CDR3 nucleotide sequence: TGTGCCATCAGTGAGTCGGATGCAGGGAATGGCTACACCTTC.

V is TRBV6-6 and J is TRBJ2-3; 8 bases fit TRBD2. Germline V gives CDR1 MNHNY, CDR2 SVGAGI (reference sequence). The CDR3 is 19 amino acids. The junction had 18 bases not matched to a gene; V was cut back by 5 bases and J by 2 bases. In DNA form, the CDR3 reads TGTGCCAGCAGTCGTCGGCTCGAAGGGCGAGCGGGGGTCACAGATACGCAGTATTTT. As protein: CASSRRLEGRAGVTDTQYF.